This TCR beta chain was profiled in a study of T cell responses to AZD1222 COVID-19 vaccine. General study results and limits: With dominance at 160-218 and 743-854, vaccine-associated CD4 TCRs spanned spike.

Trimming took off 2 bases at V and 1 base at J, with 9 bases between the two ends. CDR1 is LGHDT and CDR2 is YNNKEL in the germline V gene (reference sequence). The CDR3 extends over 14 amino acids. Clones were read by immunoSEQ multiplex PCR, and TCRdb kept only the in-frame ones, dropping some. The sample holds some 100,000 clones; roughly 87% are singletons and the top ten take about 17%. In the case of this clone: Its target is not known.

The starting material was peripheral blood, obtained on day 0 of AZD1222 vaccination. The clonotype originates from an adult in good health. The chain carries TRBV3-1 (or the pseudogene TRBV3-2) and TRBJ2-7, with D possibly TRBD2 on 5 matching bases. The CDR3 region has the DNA TGTGCCAGCAGCCAACCGGGGATGTCCTACGAGCAGTACTTC. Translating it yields CASSQPGMSYEQYF.